Here is one T cell receptor beta chain with its context. This specimen belongs to a study of T cell responses to AZD1222 COVID-19 vaccine. Profiled with immunoSEQ multiplex PCR; TCRdb holds only in-frame clones, not every one. In the table there are roughly 160,000 clones, 80% to 90% of which are singletons. Source: peripheral blood, taken on day 0 of AZD1222 vaccination. This TCR derives from an adult in good health.

CDR3 residues: CASTKGRTDTQYF. Written as DNA, the CDR3 is TGTGCCAGCACGAAGGGCCGCACAGATACGCAGTATTTT. The chain uses TRBV12-3 or TRBV12-4 and TRBJ2-3; no clear D. V lost 7 bases to trimming and J lost 1 base, with 9 bases between them. CDR3 size: 13 residues.